The TCR beta chain under discussion was sequenced for a study of T cells after yellow fever vaccination (dated by TCRdb to 2018 to 2020). About the study as a whole: The SMART-Seq v4 Ultra Low Input RNA kit was used to prepare libraries from fractions with low cell numbers. To track T-cell clones before and after primary and booster YFV17D yellow fever vaccination, bulk TCR alpha and beta repertoires were sequenced longitudinally. Two healthy male donors, one aged 18 to 30 and one aged 30 to 40 years, made up the cohort. Bulk PBMC replicates and cell subsets were isolated from blood drawn at multiple timepoints before and after both primary and secondary immunization.

The treatment or condition label, read with the paper, signifies: live attenuated yellow fever vaccine strain. PBMCs were isolated from peripheral blood using a standard Ficoll-Paque protocol. CD4 and CD8 T-cell fractions were isolated with Dynabeads CD4 and CD8 positive selection kits. TriZol was used to extract RNA from bulk PBMCs, CD4 and CD8 fractions, and dextramer-positive and dextramer-negative fractions. The investigation overall reported the following: Compared with the primary T-cell response, the secondary T-cell response was weaker but faster, peaking on day 5 rather than day 15. A small share of clonotypes was detected in both CD4 and CD8 compartments, with the overlap likely arising from convergent recombination. Because abundant contaminating clonotypes from the bulk population could be contained in FACS-sorted repertoires, computational filtering was required. After the booster, most of the clones that had expanded following primary vaccination were detected again (around 95% of CD4 and 88% of CD8), which suggests that memory was broadly maintained. Only a couple of donors were included in the study, so the extent to which the findings can be generalized is limited.

CDR1 SGHTA and CDR2 FQGNSA are derived from the germline V gene. A distance of 15 bases separates the germline ends of V and J, which lose 10 bases and 6 bases respectively. The CDR3 sequence holds 13 residues, the cysteine and phenylalanine included. The read is trimmed to its CDR3 DNA, 39 bases read in frame from base 1. This clonotype came up a few times. There is no known antigen for this receptor. No base quality information exists; no much larger clone differs at one position. TCRdb lists the instrument as Illumina NovaSeq 6000. TCR cDNA was made using 5'RACE template switching, a step that added a universal primer site and unique molecular identifiers. Priming for cDNA synthesis came from both the TCR alpha and TCR beta constant segments. Libraries were amplified in two PCR steps, with sample barcodes and sequencing adapters added in the second step. Libraries were sequenced on Illumina HiSeq 2500 (2x100 bp) or NovaSeq (2x150 bp). As for the original processing: MIGEC handled demultiplexing of reads and collapsing into UMI consensus sequences, while MiXCR performed V(D)J alignment. Clonotypes responding to the vaccine were identified with edgeR on replicate PBMC samples, with the criteria of FDR below 0.01 and a log2 fold change above 5 up to day 15. Bulk clonotypes were assigned CD4 or CD8 identity according to which sequenced CD4 or CD8 repertoire held them at higher abundance. The public reads were reanalyzed by TCRdb: fastp trimming at Q25, MiXCR alignment, in-frame beta chains only. Records with the same CDR3 protein are collapsed into one entry carrying the most frequent genes and DNA. The authors' filters were not applied to this entry. The sample table lists some 290,000 distinct CDR3 sequences, about 10% of them with a count of one. About 3.3% of the sample comes from the top ten.

Here the chain combines TRBV7-2 and TRBJ1-4; the D gene cannot be named for sure. The TCR sequence derives from a man between 18 and 29 years old who received the YFV17D yellow fever vaccine. The sample here was CD4+ T cells sorted from PBMCs, taken 45 days after the yellow fever booster vaccination. The encoded CDR3 is CATTTRADEKLFF. The nucleotide sequence is TGTGCCACTACGACACGGGCTGATGAAAAACTGTTTTTT.